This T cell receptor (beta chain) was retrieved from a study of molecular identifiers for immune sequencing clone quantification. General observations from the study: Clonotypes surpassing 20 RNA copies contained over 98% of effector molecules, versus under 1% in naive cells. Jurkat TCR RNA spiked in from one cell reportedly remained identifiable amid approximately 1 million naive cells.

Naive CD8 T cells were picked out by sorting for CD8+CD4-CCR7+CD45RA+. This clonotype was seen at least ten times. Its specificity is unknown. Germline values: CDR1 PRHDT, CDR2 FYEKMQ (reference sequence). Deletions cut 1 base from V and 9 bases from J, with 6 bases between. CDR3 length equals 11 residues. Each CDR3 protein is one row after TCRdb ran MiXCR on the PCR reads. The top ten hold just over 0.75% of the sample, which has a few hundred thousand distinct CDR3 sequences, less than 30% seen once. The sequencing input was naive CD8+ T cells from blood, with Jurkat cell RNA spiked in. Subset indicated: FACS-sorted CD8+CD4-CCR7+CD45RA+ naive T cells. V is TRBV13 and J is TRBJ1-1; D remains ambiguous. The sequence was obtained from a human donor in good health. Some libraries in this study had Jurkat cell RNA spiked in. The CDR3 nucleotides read TGTGCCAGCAGCTTAGACGGGAAAGCTTTCTTT. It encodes CASSLDGKAFF.